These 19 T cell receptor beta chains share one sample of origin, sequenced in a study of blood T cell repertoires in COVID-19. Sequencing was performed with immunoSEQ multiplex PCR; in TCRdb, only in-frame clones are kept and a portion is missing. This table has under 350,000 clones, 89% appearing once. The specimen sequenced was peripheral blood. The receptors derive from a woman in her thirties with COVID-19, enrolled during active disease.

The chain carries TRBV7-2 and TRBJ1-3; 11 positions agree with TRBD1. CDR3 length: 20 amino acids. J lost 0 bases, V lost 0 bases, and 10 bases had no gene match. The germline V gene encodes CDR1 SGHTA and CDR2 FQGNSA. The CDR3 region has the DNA TGTGCCAGCAGCTTAGCGCTGGGACAGGGGGTTCTATACTCTGGAAACACCATATATTTT. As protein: CASSLALGQGVLYSGNTIYF. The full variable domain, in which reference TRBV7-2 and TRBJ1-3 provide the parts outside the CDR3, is GAGVSQSPSNKVTEKGKDVELRCDPISGHTALYWYRQSLGQGLEFLIYFQGNSAPDKSGLPSDRFSAERTGGSVSTLTIQRTQQEDSAVYLCASSLALGQGVLYSGNTIYFGEGSWLTVV.

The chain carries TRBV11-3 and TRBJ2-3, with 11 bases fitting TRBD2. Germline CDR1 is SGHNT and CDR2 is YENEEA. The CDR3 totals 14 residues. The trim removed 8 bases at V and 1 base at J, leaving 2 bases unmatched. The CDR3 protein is CASPSGGRTDTQYF. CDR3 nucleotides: TGTGCCAGCCCTAGCGGGGGGCGCACAGATACGCAGTATTTT. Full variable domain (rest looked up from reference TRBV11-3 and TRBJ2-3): EAGVVQSPRYKIIEKKQPVAFWCNPISGHNTLYWYLQNLGQGPELLIRYENEEAVDDSQLPKDRFSAERLKGVDSTLKIQPAELGDSAVYLCASPSGGRTDTQYFGPGTRLTVL.

The CDR3 protein is CSVRQTTSTDTQYF. In DNA, the CDR3 is TGCAGCGTTAGGCAGACTACTAGCACAGATACGCAGTATTTT. V usage is TRBV29-1 and J usage is TRBJ2-3, with D possibly TRBD2 on 5 matching bases. The CDR3 has 14 amino acids. V lost 5 bases, J lost 0 bases, and 12 bases lay in between. CDR1 SQVTM and CDR2 ANQGSEA come from the germline V gene.

The CDR3 nucleotides read TGTGCCAGCAGGAGACAGGGGTCATTCTCTGAAGCTTTCTTT. Translating it yields CASRRQGSFSEAFF. The rearrangement links TRBV2 to TRBJ1-1; 8 bases fit TRBD1. Trimming took 6 bases from V and 6 from J; bases not matched to a gene: 9. Germline lookup yields CDR1 SNHLY and CDR2 FYNNEI. The CDR3 is 14 amino acids.

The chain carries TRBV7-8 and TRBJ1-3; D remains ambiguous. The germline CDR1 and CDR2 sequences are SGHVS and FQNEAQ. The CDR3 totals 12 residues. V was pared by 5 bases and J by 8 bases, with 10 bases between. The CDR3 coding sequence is TGTGCCAGCAGCCAACAACTACACACCATATATTTT. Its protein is CASSQQLHTIYF.

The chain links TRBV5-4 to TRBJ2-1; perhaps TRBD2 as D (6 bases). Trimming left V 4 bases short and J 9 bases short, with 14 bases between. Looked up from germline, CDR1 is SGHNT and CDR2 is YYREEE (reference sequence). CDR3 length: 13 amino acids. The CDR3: CASSKDYPREQFF. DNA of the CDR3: TGTGCCAGCAGCAAGGACTATCCCCGTGAGCAGTTCTTC.

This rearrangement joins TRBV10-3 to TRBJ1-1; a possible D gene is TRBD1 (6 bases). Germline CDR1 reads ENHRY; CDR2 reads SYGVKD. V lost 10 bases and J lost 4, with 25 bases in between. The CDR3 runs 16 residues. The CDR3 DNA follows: TGTGCCACCATGGAAGGGGGGGGAGGGGCAGGCACTGAAGCTTTCTTT. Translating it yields CATMEGGGGAGTEAFF.

CDR3 nucleotides: TGTGCCAGCGGACCCCGGCAGGGGGCTCTTACCGGGGAGCTGTTTTTT. The encoded protein is CASGPRQGALTGELFF. The chain carries TRBV7-2 and TRBJ2-2; 8 nucleotides match TRBD1. V shed 8 bases and J 5 bases; nucleotides not matched to a gene: 13. The length of the CDR3 is 16 residues. The germline gives CDR1 SGHTA, CDR2 FQGNSA.

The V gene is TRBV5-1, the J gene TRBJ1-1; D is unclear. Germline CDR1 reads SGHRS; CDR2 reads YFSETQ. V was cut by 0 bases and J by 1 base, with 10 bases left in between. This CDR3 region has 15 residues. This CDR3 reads CASSLAVSQNTEAFF. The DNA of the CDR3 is TGCGCCAGCAGCTTGGCCGTATCACAGAACACTGAAGCTTTCTTT.

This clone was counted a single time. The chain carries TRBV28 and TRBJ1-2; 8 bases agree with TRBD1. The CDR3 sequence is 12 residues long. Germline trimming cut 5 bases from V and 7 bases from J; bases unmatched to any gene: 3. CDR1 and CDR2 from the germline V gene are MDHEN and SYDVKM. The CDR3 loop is CASSGQGGGYTF. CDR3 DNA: TGTGCCAGCAGTGGACAGGGTGGTGGCTACACCTTC.

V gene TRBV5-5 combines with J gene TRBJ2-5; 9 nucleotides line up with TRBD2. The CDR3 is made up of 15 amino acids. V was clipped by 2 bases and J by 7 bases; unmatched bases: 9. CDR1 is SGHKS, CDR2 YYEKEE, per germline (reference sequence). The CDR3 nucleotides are TGTGCCAGCAGCTTAAAGTCTAGCGGGGCCCCGACCCAGTACTTC. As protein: CASSLKSSGAPTQYF.

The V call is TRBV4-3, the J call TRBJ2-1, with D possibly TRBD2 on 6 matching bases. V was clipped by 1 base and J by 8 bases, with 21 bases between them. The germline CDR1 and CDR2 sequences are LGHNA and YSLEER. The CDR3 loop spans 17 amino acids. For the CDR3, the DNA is TGCGCCAGCAGCCAAGCCGCACTAGCTGAGTACCCCCATGAGCAGTTCTTC. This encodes CASSQAALAEYPHEQFF.

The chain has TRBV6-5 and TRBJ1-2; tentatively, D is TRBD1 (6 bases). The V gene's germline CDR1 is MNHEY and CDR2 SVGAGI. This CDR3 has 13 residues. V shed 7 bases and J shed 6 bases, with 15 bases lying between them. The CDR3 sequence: CASKLQGLNGYTF. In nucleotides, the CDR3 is TGTGCCAGCAAATTACAGGGTCTTAATGGCTACACCTTC.

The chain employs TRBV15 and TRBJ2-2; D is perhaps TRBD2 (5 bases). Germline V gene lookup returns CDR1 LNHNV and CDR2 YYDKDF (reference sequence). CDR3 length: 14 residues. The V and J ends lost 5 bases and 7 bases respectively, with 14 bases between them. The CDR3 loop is CATSRPPRGGELFF. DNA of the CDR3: TGTGCCACCAGCCGACCCCCCCGGGGCGGGGAGCTGTTTTTT. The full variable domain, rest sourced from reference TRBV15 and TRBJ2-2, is DAMVIQNPRYQVTQFGKPVTLSCSQTLNHNVMYWYQQKSSQAPKLLFHYYDKDFNNEADTPDNFQSRRPNTSFCFLDIRSPGLGDTAMYLCATSRPPRGGELFFGEGSRLTVL.

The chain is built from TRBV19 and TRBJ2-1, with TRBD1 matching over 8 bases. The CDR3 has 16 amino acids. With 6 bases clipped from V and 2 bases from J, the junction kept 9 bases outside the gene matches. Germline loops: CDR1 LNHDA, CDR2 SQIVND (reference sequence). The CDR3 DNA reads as TGTGCCAGTAGCCTCCGGACAGGGCCTCCCTACAATGAGCAGTTCTTC. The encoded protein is CASSLRTGPPYNEQFF.

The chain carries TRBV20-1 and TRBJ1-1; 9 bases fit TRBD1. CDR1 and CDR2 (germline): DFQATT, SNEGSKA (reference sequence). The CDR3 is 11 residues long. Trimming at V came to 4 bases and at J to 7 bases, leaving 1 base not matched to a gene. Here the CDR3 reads CSATDRGEAFF. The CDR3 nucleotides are TGCAGTGCTACGGACAGGGGTGAAGCTTTCTTT.

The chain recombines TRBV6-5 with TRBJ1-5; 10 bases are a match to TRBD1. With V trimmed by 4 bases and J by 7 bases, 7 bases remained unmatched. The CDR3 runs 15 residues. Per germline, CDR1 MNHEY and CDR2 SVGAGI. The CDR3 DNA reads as TGTGCCAGCAGTTCCTCCGGGACAGGGGTGCAGCCCCAGCATTTT. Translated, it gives CASSSSGTGVQPQHF.

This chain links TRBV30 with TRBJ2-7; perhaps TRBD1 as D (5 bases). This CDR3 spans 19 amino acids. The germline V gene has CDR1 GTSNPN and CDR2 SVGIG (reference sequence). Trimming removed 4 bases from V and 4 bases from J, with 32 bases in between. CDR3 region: CAWMPLTPLGAAGSYEQYF. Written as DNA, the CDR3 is TGTGCCTGGATGCCTCTCACCCCGCTTGGGGCAGCCGGGTCGTACGAGCAGTACTTC. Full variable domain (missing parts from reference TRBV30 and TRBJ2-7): SQTIHQWPATLVQPVGSPLSLECTVEGTSNPNLYWYRQAAGRGLQLLFYSVGIGQISSEVPQNLSASRPQDRQFILSSKKLLLSDSGFYLCAWMPLTPLGAAGSYEQYFGPGTRLTVT.

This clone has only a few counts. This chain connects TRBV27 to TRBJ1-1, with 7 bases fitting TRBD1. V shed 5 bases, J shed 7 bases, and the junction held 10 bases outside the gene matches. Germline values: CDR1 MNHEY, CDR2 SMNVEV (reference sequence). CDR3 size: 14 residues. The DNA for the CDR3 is TGTGCCAGCAGTCGGTACAGGGGAAGGGATGAAGCTTTCTTT. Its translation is CASSRYRGRDEAFF.